This record covers a single TCR beta chain. Its antigen is not known. Arm-PCR with iRepertoire HTBI primers amplified the CDR3 regions for these TCR beta libraries. Original processing notes: Samples collectively showed around 56 TRBV and roughly 15 TRBJ segments. A single record per CDR3 protein comes from TCRdb applying MiXCR to the multiplex PCR reads. These V and J calls rely on TCRdb rather than the paper's analysis. The sample lists 400,000 to 500,000 distinct CDR3 sequences, under 25% occurring once. These data come from a study of regulatory T cells in long-lasting Graves disease. Sample time point: persistent/refractory GD, antithyroid drugs over 5 years with positive TRAb. The TCR library used RNA extracted from PBMCs. The germline V gene has CDR1 SEHNR and CDR2 FQNEAQ (reference sequence). The CDR3 consists of 15 residues. The germline V and J ends were trimmed by 4 bases and 8 bases, with 17 bases remaining between them.

The study's findings and limits: Accuracy was perhaps lowered by the small sample size. Rather than thyroid tissue, only peripheral blood underwent study.

This chain links TRBV7-9 with TRBJ1-4, with a possible D match to TRBD1 (6 bases). The sequencing used peripheral blood mononuclear cells (PBMCs), collected when the disease was refractory, from a patient treated with antithyroid drugs. This clonotype was obtained from a female donor with Graves disease. The CDR3 nucleotides are TGTGCCAGCAGCTACGGACACCCTGGGGGCGAAAAACTGTTTTTT. It codes for CASSYGHPGGEKLFF.